This is a list of T cell receptor beta chains from one sample in a study of blood T cell repertoires in COVID-19. Generated by immunoSEQ multiplex PCR, the TCRdb table keeps only in-frame clones and is missing some. The sample includes roughly 260,000 clones, roughly 80% seen only once; the top ten take about 4.8%. The specimen sequenced was peripheral blood. These receptors were taken from a woman in her seventies with acute or convalescent COVID-19. CDR3s include the opening cysteine and the closing phenylalanine or tryptophan. D genes are given only for firm matches. The listing skips clone size in some rows; elsewhere it reads once, few, many or a size class.

CDR3	DNA	V	J	size	D
CASSFRDQPQHF	TGTGCCAGCAGCTTCCGAGATCAGCCCCAGCATTTT	TRBV5-6	TRBJ1-5	-	-
CSASGHSNTEAFF	TGCAGCGCCTCCGGACATTCGAACACTGAAGCTTTCTTT	TRBV29-1	TRBJ1-1	-	-
CASQQENYGYTF	TGTGCCAGCCAACAGGAGAACTATGGCTACACCTTC	TRBV12-3/TRBV12-4	TRBJ1-2	-	-
CASSLGPGTGGNEQYF	TGTGCCAGCAGCTTGGGTCCCGGGACAGGGGGGAACGAGCAGTACTTC	TRBV5-4	TRBJ2-7	-	TRBD1
CASMGTSNTGELFF	TGTGCCAGCATGGGGACTTCGAACACCGGGGAGCTGTTTTTT	TRBV28	TRBJ2-2	-	-
CASSQEGSGGASGTGELFF	TGTGCCAGCAGCCAAGAGGGTAGCGGGGGGGCCTCTGGCACCGGGGAGCTGTTTTTT	TRBV3-1/TRBV3-2	TRBJ2-2	-	TRBD2
CASSQRDRANTGELFF	TGTGCCAGCAGCCAACGGGACAGGGCGAACACCGGGGAGCTGTTTTTT	TRBV3-1/TRBV3-2	TRBJ2-2	-	TRBD1
CASSHQTGDYGYTF	TGTGCCAGCAGCCACCAGACAGGGGACTATGGCTACACCTTC	TRBV3-1/TRBV3-2	TRBJ1-2	-	TRBD1
CATSDRGQEGGEKLFF	TGTGCCACCAGTGACCGCGGACAGGAAGGAGGTGAAAAACTGTTTTTT	TRBV24-1	TRBJ1-4	-	TRBD1
CASRQGRNSPLHF	TGTGCCAGCAGACAGGGAAGGAATTCACCCCTCCACTTT	TRBV6-6	TRBJ1-6	once	-
CASSEQGSTGELFF	TGTGCCAGCAGTGAACAGGGATCCACCGGGGAGCTGTTTTTT	TRBV6-1	TRBJ2-2	few	-
CASSYLDRGNQPQHF	TGTGCCAGCAGTTACCTGGACAGGGGCAATCAGCCCCAGCATTTT	TRBV27	TRBJ1-5	-	TRBD1
CASSVDYNTGELFF	TGTGCTAGTAGCGTGGACTACAACACCGGGGAGCTGTTTTTT	TRBV19	TRBJ2-2	once	-
CATSRDSMLIAGTDTQYF	TGTGCCACCAGCAGAGATTCGATGTTAATAGCGGGGACAGATACGCAGTATTTT	TRBV15	TRBJ2-3	once	TRBD2
CASSLNGRGAGQPQHF	TGTGCCAGCAGCTTAAATGGTCGGGGCGCGGGGCAGCCCCAGCATTTT	TRBV7-2	TRBJ1-5	-	-
CASSLRTGNTEAFF	TGCGCCAGCAGCCTTCGGACAGGGAACACTGAAGCTTTCTTT	TRBV4-1	TRBJ1-1	once	TRBD1
CATSAEQGFYDEQFF	TGTGCCACCAGTGCAGAACAGGGTTTTTACGATGAGCAGTTCTTC	TRBV24-1	TRBJ2-1	-	-
CASSEQGGNQPQHF	TGTGCCAGCTCGGAACAGGGGGGGAATCAGCCCCAGCATTTT	TRBV6-5	TRBJ1-5	-	TRBD1
CATSEGEGYNEQFF	TGTGCCACCAGTGAAGGGGAGGGCTACAATGAGCAGTTCTTC	TRBV24-1	TRBJ2-1	-	TRBD2
CASSVNRDSAYEQYF	TGTGCCAGTAGCGTTAACAGGGATAGCGCCTACGAGCAGTACTTC	TRBV19	TRBJ2-7	-	-
CASGQSKNIQYF	TGTGCCAGCGGACAGAGCAAAAACATTCAGTACTTC	TRBV6-6	TRBJ2-4	-	-
CASSPQYEQFF	TGTGCCAGCAGTCCTCAGTATGAGCAGTTCTTC	TRBV28	TRBJ2-1	-	-
CASRGGQGYEQYF	TGTGCCAGCAGGGGCGGACAGGGGTACGAGCAGTACTTC	TRBV6-5	TRBJ2-7	-	TRBD1
CASSPLRGNTEAFF	TGTGCCAGCAGTCCCCTCAGGGGGAACACTGAAGCTTTCTTT	TRBV6-2/TRBV6-3	TRBJ1-1	-	-
CASSQSASGYNEQFF	TGTGCCAGCAGCCAATCCGCTAGCGGCTACAATGAGCAGTTCTTC	TRBV3-1/TRBV3-2	TRBJ2-1	once	TRBD2
CASSFGLDRESPLHF	TGTGCCAGCAGCTTTGGTTTGGATCGGGAGTCACCCCTCCACTTT	TRBV7-2	TRBJ1-6	-	-
CASSPSGTANTGELFF	TGCGCCAGCAGCCCGTCCGGGACAGCGAACACCGGGGAGCTGTTTTTT	TRBV5-1	TRBJ2-2	-	TRBD1
CASSVAQGPNSPLHF	TGTGCCAGCAGCGTAGCGCAGGGCCCCAATTCACCCCTCCACTTT	TRBV9	TRBJ1-6	few	-
CASSLRSTGLLWGYTF	TGTGCCAGCAGTTTAAGATCAACAGGTCTACTATGGGGCTACACCTTC	TRBV27	TRBJ1-2	-	-
CAISGERGGYGYTF	TGTGCCATCAGTGGGGAACGGGGAGGCTATGGCTACACCTTC	TRBV10-3	TRBJ1-2	-	-
CATSDSTGYGYGYTF	TGTGCCACCAGTGATTCGACCGGGTATGGCTATGGCTACACCTTC	TRBV24-1	TRBJ1-2	-	-
CASSIALGQGGGNTEAFF	TGTGCCAGTAGTATAGCTCTCGGGCAGGGAGGTGGAAACACTGAAGCTTTCTTT	TRBV19	TRBJ1-1	-	-
CASSSGSPGANVLTF	TGTGCCAGCAGCAGTGGGAGCCCTGGGGCCAACGTCCTGACTTTC	TRBV21-1	TRBJ2-6	once	-
CASSVEGQDGGEQYF	TGTGCCAGCAGCGTAGAGGGACAGGACGGAGGCGAGCAGTACTTC	TRBV9	TRBJ2-7	-	TRBD1
CAARNSPQAQAFF	TGTGCCGCCAGGAATTCACCCCAGGCACAGGCTTTCTTT	TRBV6-5	TRBJ1-1	-	-
CASLAGSYNEQFF	TGTGCCAGCCTAGCGGGGTCCTACAATGAGCAGTTCTTC	TRBV7-2	TRBJ2-1	-	TRBD2
CASSFQNGQPQETQYF	TGTGCCAGCAGTTTCCAAAACGGACAGCCCCAAGAGACCCAGTACTTC	TRBV6-2/TRBV6-3	TRBJ2-5	-	-
CASSEHRQPQHF	TGTGCCAGCAGCGAGCATCGACAGCCCCAGCATTTT	TRBV7-8	TRBJ1-5	-	-
CASSELSGNYGYTF	TGTGCCAGCAGTGAATTGTCGGGGAACTATGGCTACACCTTC	TRBV2	TRBJ1-2	-	-